A single T cell receptor beta chain is shown here with its context. This record comes from a study of blood T cell repertoires in COVID-19. The protocol was immunoSEQ multiplex PCR, while the TCRdb copy is restricted to in-frame clones and leaves out a portion. The sample records 130,000 or so clones, approximately 84% being singletons. The CDR3 covers 16 residues. In germline, CDR1 is SGHNT, CDR2 YYREEE (reference sequence). V gave up 0 bases and J gave up 0 bases, with 10 bases separating them. The origin of this receptor is a woman in her fifties or sixties with acute or convalescent COVID-19. The chain couples TRBV5-4 to TRBJ2-4, with D perhaps matching TRBD1 (5 bases). Sequenced: peripheral blood. CDR3 sequence: CASSLDGALAKNIQYF. CDR3 coding DNA: TGTGCCAGCAGCTTGGATGGGGCGTTAGCCAAAAACATTCAGTACTTC.